The 18 T cell receptor beta chains listed next were all sequenced from one sample in a study of cytomegalovirus exposure and HLA in healthy donors. The primer mix had 60 Vbeta and 13 Jbeta primers. Data came from immunoSEQ multiplex PCR; TCRdb stores just in-frame clones and leaves some out. The table records 90,000 to 110,000 clones, about 16% of them present only once. The sequencing input was PBMCs. These receptors came from a female donor in good health and CMV-seronegative.

This chain connects TRBV4-2 to TRBJ2-7, with TRBD2 matching over 13 bases. Trimming removed 2 bases from V and 0 bases from J; junction bases left unmatched: 1. From germline, CDR1 is LGHNA and CDR2 YNFKEQ. The CDR3 covers 16 residues. The CDR3 protein is CASSQWTSGSSYEQYF. The CDR3 coding sequence is TGTGCCAGCAGCCAATGGACTAGCGGGAGCTCCTACGAGCAGTACTTC.

The chain couples TRBV28 to TRBJ1-1; 10 bases match TRBD1. V lost 1 base and J lost 3; bases outside the gene matches: 5. CDR3 size: 16 residues. Germline V CDR1 and CDR2: MDHEN, SYDVKM. CDR3 bases: TGTGCCAGCAGTTTATTAGGGACAGGGGTTGACACTGAAGCTTTCTTT. Its translation: CASSLLGTGVDTEAFF.

This clone appeared a few times. J is TRBJ1-2 and V is TRBV4-3; no reliable D call. V was cut by 0 bases and J by 8 bases, with 7 bases left in between. CDR1 is LGHNA, CDR2 YSLEER, per germline. CDR3 length: 12 amino acids. The CDR3 nucleotides read TGCGCCAGCAGCCAAGACAGTTGGGGCTACACCTTC. Residues: CASSQDSWGYTF.

The J gene is TRBJ1-1, the V gene TRBV4-2; possibly TRBD1 for D (5 bases). This CDR3 region has 16 residues. V lost 1 base to trimming and J lost 1 base, with 13 bases between them. Germline V gene sequence: CDR1 LGHNA, CDR2 YNFKEQ. The CDR3 DNA is TGTGCCAGCAGCCAAGCCGATGGGGGGGAGAACACTGAAGCTTTCTTT. This translates into CASSQADGGENTEAFF.

V is TRBV4-3 and J is TRBJ2-1; D perhaps matches TRBD1 (6 bases). The CDR3 spans 15 residues. Trimming removed 0 bases from V and 2 bases from J, with 8 bases in between. Per the germline V gene, CDR1 is LGHNA and CDR2 is YSLEER. The CDR3 spells CASSQDRTAYNEQFF. In DNA, the CDR3 is TGCGCCAGCAGCCAAGATCGGACAGCCTACAATGAGCAGTTCTTC.

In this sample, this clone turned up a few times. The chain recombines TRBV28 with TRBJ1-2; D unresolved. Trimming took 6 bases from V and 4 from J, leaving 6 bases between them. CDR1 MDHEN and CDR2 SYDVKM come from the germline V gene. This CDR3 has 11 residues. CDR3 nucleotide sequence: TGTGCCAGCAGCCCCGGCTATGGCTACACCTTC. Protein sequence: CASSPGYGYTF.

This chain links TRBV2 with TRBJ1-6; no definite D call. This CDR3 region has 15 residues. V was pared by 7 bases and J by 8 bases, with 18 bases between. CDR1 SNHLY and CDR2 FYNNEI come from the germline V gene. The CDR3 is CASTLRSLQYSPLHF. CDR3 DNA: TGTGCCAGCACCTTGCGGAGCCTGCAATATTCACCCCTCCACTTT.

This clone has just a few counts. The chain carries TRBV5-1 and TRBJ2-5, with D perhaps matching TRBD1 (6 bases). The length of the CDR3 is 15 residues. The germline V and J ends were trimmed by 4 bases and 1 base, with 14 bases remaining between them. From germline, CDR1 is SGHRS and CDR2 YFSETQ. Here the CDR3 DNA reads TGCGCCAGCAGCGGGGAAGGGACACTCCAAGAGACCCAGTACTTC. It is translated as CASSGEGTLQETQYF. Full variable domain (outside the CDR3, taken from reference TRBV5-1 and TRBJ2-5): KAGVTQTPRYLIKTRGQQVTLSCSPISGHRSVSWYQQTPGQGLQFLFEYFSETQRNKGNFPGRFSGRQFSNSRSEMNVSTLELGDSALYLCASSGEGTLQETQYFGPGTRLLVL.

The chain uses TRBV10-3 and TRBJ1-1, with D perhaps TRBD1 (6 bases). The CDR3 totals 14 residues. Germline V gives CDR1 ENHRY, CDR2 SYGVKD. Trimming took 6 bases from V and 4 from J, leaving 15 bases between them. The CDR3 region is CAIRTDSMATEAFF. In DNA form, the CDR3 reads TGTGCCATCAGGACGGACAGTATGGCCACTGAAGCTTTCTTT.

The chain employs TRBV29-1 and TRBJ2-1; D possibly corresponds to TRBD2 (6 bases). The CDR3 spans 13 residues. Germline assignment: CDR1 SQVTM and CDR2 ANQGSEA. Trimming removed 3 bases at V and 2 bases at J, with 8 bases between. The CDR3 sequence is CSVDGGTYNEQFF. For the CDR3, the DNA is TGCAGCGTTGATGGGGGGACCTACAATGAGCAGTTCTTC.

This clone was found a few times. The chain recombines TRBV4-2 with TRBJ2-6; a weak D match, TRBD2 (5 bases). Trimming took 6 bases from V and 1 from J, leaving 10 bases between them. Germline-derived CDR1 and CDR2 are LGHNA and YNFKEQ. This CDR3 has 15 residues. The CDR3 reads CASRSEGSGANVLTF. CDR3 nucleotides: TGTGCCAGCAGATCCGAGGGATCTGGGGCCAACGTCCTGACTTTC.

This clone has a handful of counts. This rearrangement joins TRBV7-9 to TRBJ2-3, with TRBD2 matching over 12 bases. The germline CDR1 and CDR2 sequences are SEHNR and FQNEAQ (reference sequence). Trimming cost V 5 bases and J 6 bases; bases outside gene matches: 12. The CDR3 spans 17 residues. CDR3 loop: CASSPALTSGGADTQYF. DNA of the CDR3: TGTGCCAGCAGCCCCGCCCTGACTAGCGGGGGTGCCGATACGCAGTATTTT. Supplemented by reference TRBV7-9 and TRBJ2-3, the full variable domain reads DTGVSQNPRHKITKRGQNVTFRCDPISEHNRLYWYRQTLGQGPEFLTYFQNEAQLEKSRLLSDRFSAERPKGSFSTLEIQRTEQGDSAMYLCASSPALTSGGADTQYFGPGTRLTVL.

In its sample, this clone was seen once. CDR3 in amino acids: CASSATTPGTGSDEQFF. In nucleotides, the CDR3 is TGTGCCAGCAGCGCTACAACTCCAGGGACAGGGTCCGATGAGCAGTTCTTC. J is TRBJ2-1 and V is TRBV7-8; 9 bases are shared with TRBD1. With 5 bases clipped from V and 8 bases from J, the junction kept 16 bases outside the gene matches. Germline CDR1 and CDR2: SGHVS and FQNEAQ. The CDR3 is 17 residues long.

This chain connects TRBV5-1 to TRBJ1-2, with D possibly matching TRBD1 (6 bases). This CDR3 has 12 amino acids. Trimming left V 4 bases short and J 7 bases short, with 11 bases between. Germline CDR1 reads SGHRS; CDR2 reads YFSETQ. DNA of the CDR3: TGCGCCAGCAGCCCTGAGGGGGTTGGCTACACCTTC. Translating gives CASSPEGVGYTF.

CDR3 bases: TGTGCCAGCAGCGCTACAGGACTAGCGGGAGGGGATGAGCAGTTCTTC. This codes for CASSATGLAGGDEQFF. This chain connects TRBV7-8 to TRBJ2-1, with 15 bases that match TRBD2. Unmatched junction bases numbered 7, after V lost 5 bases and J lost 8 bases. The CDR3 extends over 16 amino acids. Germline-derived CDR1 and CDR2 are SGHVS and FQNEAQ.

The V gene is TRBV9, the J gene TRBJ1-4, with TRBD1 matching 8 bases. Germline V lookup: CDR1 SGDLS, CDR2 YYNGEE. After removal of 3 bases from V and 8 bases from J, the junction contained 9 bases not matched to a gene. The CDR3 consists of 15 residues. The CDR3 is CASSGGTGVREKLFF. The DNA of the CDR3 is TGTGCCAGCAGCGGGGGGACAGGTGTCCGGGAAAAACTGTTTTTT.

The chain combines TRBV25-1 with TRBJ2-3; 9 bases match TRBD2. Trimming removed 1 base from V and 2 bases from J; junction bases left unmatched: 7. The CDR3 totals 17 residues. The germline CDR1 and CDR2 sequences are MGHDK and SYGVNS. CDR3 in amino acids: CASSEFPTSGATDTQYF. The CDR3 DNA reads as TGTGCCAGCAGTGAATTCCCGACTAGCGGCGCCACAGATACGCAGTATTTT.

V and J are TRBV30 and TRBJ2-6; TRBD2 might be the D (5 bases). The V and J ends lost 3 bases and 3 bases respectively, with 12 bases between them. This CDR3 has 15 residues. Germline CDR1 GTSNPN, CDR2 SVGIG (reference sequence). The CDR3 here is CAWRPRGGGANVLTF. DNA of the CDR3: TGTGCCTGGAGGCCCCGAGGAGGTGGGGCCAACGTCCTGACTTTC.